Shown below are 32 T cell receptor beta chains from a single sample sequenced in a study of blood T cell repertoires in COVID-19. The repertoire was sequenced with immunoSEQ multiplex PCR; TCRdb's copy has only in-frame clones and lacks some. The sample consists of 300,000 to 350,000 clones, approximately 88% of them appearing once. Sequences were obtained from PBMCs or T cells enriched from blood (not recorded which). These TCRs come from a woman younger than 35 who had recovered from COVID-19.

V and J are TRBV3-1 (or the pseudogene TRBV3-2) and TRBJ2-1; 8 bases match TRBD2. The CDR3 runs 14 residues. Germline loops: CDR1 LGHDT, CDR2 YNNKEL (reference sequence). V dropped 11 bases and J dropped 7; count of bases not matched to a gene: 13. The chain's CDR3 is CACWERGSWNEQFF. CDR3 coding DNA: TGTGCCTGCTGGGAGCGGGGGAGCTGGAATGAGCAGTTCTTC.

The J gene is TRBJ1-1, the V gene TRBV19, with D possibly TRBD1 on 5 matching bases. CDR3 length: 15 residues. V dropped 4 bases and J dropped 0 bases, with 12 bases sitting between them. CDR1 and CDR2 (germline): LNHDA, SQIVND (reference sequence). The CDR3 loop is CASSTFRAMNTEAFF. In nucleotides, the CDR3 is TGTGCCAGTAGTACATTCAGGGCTATGAACACTGAAGCTTTCTTT.

The CDR3 spells CASSFTGPRGDYGYTF. The CDR3 DNA is TGCGCCAGCAGCTTTACAGGGCCTAGAGGAGACTATGGCTACACCTTC. The chain joins TRBV5-1 to TRBJ1-2, with D perhaps matching TRBD1 (6 bases). Germline V gives CDR1 SGHRS, CDR2 YFSETQ. V lost 2 bases and J 3 bases, leaving 17 bases between the germline ends. This CDR3 is built from 16 residues.

In its sample, this clone was seen once. J is TRBJ2-2 and V is TRBV11-2; tentatively, D is TRBD1 (6 bases). CDR1 is SGHAT and CDR2 is FQNNGV in the germline V gene. The CDR3 is 15 residues long. V was clipped by 1 base and J by 2 bases, with 8 bases between them. DNA for the CDR3: TGTGCCAGCAGCTTAGGGGGACACAACACCGGGGAGCTGTTTTTT. This encodes CASSLGGHNTGELFF.

The rearrangement links TRBV5-6 to TRBJ1-2; 7 nucleotides agree with TRBD1. Germline V gives CDR1 SGHDT, CDR2 YYEEEE. Trimming cost V 2 bases and J 3 bases; bases outside gene matches: 7. The CDR3 totals 15 residues. CDR3 nucleotides: TGTGCCAGCAGCTTACAAGACAGGGCCTACTATGGCTACACCTTC. Encoded protein: CASSLQDRAYYGYTF.

This clone was seen a handful of times. The V call is TRBV3-1 (or the pseudogene TRBV3-2), the J call TRBJ1-1; TRBD1 might be the D (5 bases). Per the germline V gene, CDR1 is LGHDT and CDR2 is YNNKEL (reference sequence). This CDR3 region has 15 residues. Trimming pared 2 bases from V and 11 bases from J, leaving 21 bases between. The CDR3 sequence is CASSQRGSGVDEAFF. The CDR3 DNA follows: TGTGCCAGCAGCCAAAGAGGGTCGGGGGTGGATGAGGCTTTCTTT.

The genes are TRBV6-2 or TRBV6-3 and TRBJ1-1; 7 nucleotides line up with TRBD1. Trimming cost V 1 base and J 1 base; bases outside gene matches: 9. Per the germline V gene, CDR1 is MNHEY and CDR2 is SVGEGT. The CDR3 runs 17 residues. CDR3 residues: CASSYWRQGRGNTEAFF. In DNA, the CDR3 is TGTGCCAGCAGTTACTGGCGACAGGGACGAGGGAACACTGAAGCTTTCTTT.

The chain joins TRBV19 to TRBJ1-6; TRBD1 is a possible D gene (6 bases). The germline gives CDR1 LNHDA, CDR2 SQIVND (reference sequence). The length of the CDR3 is 14 residues. Trimming cost V 2 bases and J 9 bases, with 11 bases left between them. The CDR3 sequence is CASSISQGTSPLHF. CDR3 DNA: TGTGCCAGTAGTATATCACAGGGAACTTCACCCCTCCACTTT. Filled out from reference TRBV19 and TRBJ1-6, the complete variable domain reads DGGITQSPKYLFRKEGQNVTLSCEQNLNHDAMYWYRQDPGQGLRLIYYSQIVNDFQKGDIAEGYSVSREKKESFPLTVTSAQKNPTAFYLCASSISQGTSPLHFGNGTRLTVT.

This chain joins TRBV5-1 and TRBJ1-6; D may be TRBD1 (5 bases). Germline V gives CDR1 SGHRS, CDR2 YFSETQ. Trimming left V 6 bases short and J 3 bases short, with 19 bases between. There are 17 residues in the CDR3. This CDR3 is CASNPRPTAFYNSPLHF. The CDR3, as DNA: TGCGCCAGCAACCCGCGCCCGACAGCTTTCTATAATTCACCCCTCCACTTT. Using reference TRBV5-1 and TRBJ1-6 for the parts outside the CDR3, the full variable domain is KAGVTQTPRYLIKTRGQQVTLSCSPISGHRSVSWYQQTPGQGLQFLFEYFSETQRNKGNFPGRFSGRQFSNSRSEMNVSTLELGDSALYLCASNPRPTAFYNSPLHFGNGTRLTVT.

The chain has TRBV6-2 or TRBV6-3 and TRBJ2-7; 7 bases are shared with TRBD1. Germline CDR1 MNHEY, CDR2 SVGEGT. CDR3 size: 14 residues. J was trimmed by 6 bases and V by 5 bases; bases with no gene match: 10. CDR3 residues: CASSRNRGTIEQYF. For the CDR3, the DNA is TGTGCCAGCAGTAGGAACAGGGGCACCATCGAGCAGTACTTC.

CDR3 region: CAWTMGTGEGNEQYF. The CDR3 DNA follows: TGTGCCTGGACCATGGGGACAGGGGAGGGGAACGAGCAGTACTTC. The chain employs TRBV30 and TRBJ2-7; 10 bases line up with TRBD1. Germline trimming cut 4 bases from V and 5 bases from J; bases unmatched to any gene: 11. Germline CDR1 and CDR2: GTSNPN and SVGIG (reference sequence). The CDR3 has 15 residues.

The chain combines TRBV6-5 with TRBJ2-7, with 10 bases fitting TRBD2. CDR1 and CDR2 (germline): MNHEY, SVGAGI. The CDR3 runs to 15 residues. Unmatched junction bases numbered 4, after V lost 5 bases and J lost 0 bases. The CDR3 spells CASSKPSGSSYEQYF. The CDR3 DNA follows: TGTGCCAGCAGTAAACCTAGCGGGAGCTCCTACGAGCAGTACTTC.

The chain carries TRBV10-3 and TRBJ2-2; 9 nucleotides line up with TRBD1. The CDR3 length is 14 residues. Germline V gives CDR1 ENHRY, CDR2 SYGVKD. Trimming cost V 10 bases and J 4 bases; bases outside gene matches: 7. The CDR3 loop reads CATTGQGPTGELFF. CDR3 nucleotide sequence: TGTGCCACCACGGGACAGGGTCCCACCGGGGAGCTGTTTTTT.

The J gene is TRBJ1-6, the V gene TRBV2; 7 bases are shared with TRBD1. Germline V gene lookup returns CDR1 SNHLY and CDR2 FYNNEI. The junction had 5 bases not matched to a gene; V was cut back by 5 bases and J by 7 bases. The CDR3 length is 14 residues. This CDR3 reads CASSRRGPNSPLHF. As DNA, the CDR3 is TGTGCCAGCAGTCGAAGGGGGCCGAATTCACCCCTCCACTTT.

The chain uses TRBV28 and TRBJ1-1; TRBD1 aligns across 9 bases. The germline V gene encodes CDR1 MDHEN and CDR2 SYDVKM. This CDR3 comprises 15 residues. V trimming: 6 bases; J trimming: 3 bases; junction bases outside the gene matches: 8. CDR3: CASSRTGEGYTEAFF. The DNA of the CDR3 is TGTGCCAGCAGCCGGACAGGGGAGGGGTACACTGAAGCTTTCTTT.

The gene calls are TRBV15 and TRBJ1-5; no clear D. The V end lost 6 bases, the J end lost 1 base, and 7 bases lay between the germline ends. The CDR3 is made up of 13 amino acids. In germline, CDR1 is LNHNV, CDR2 YYDKDF (reference sequence). The CDR3 sequence: CATREGSNQPQHF. CDR3 DNA sequence: TGTGCCACCAGGGAGGGAAGCAATCAGCCCCAGCATTTT.

The V call is TRBV2, the J call TRBJ1-4; D gene uncertain. Trimming stripped 4 bases from V and 8 bases from J, with 14 bases between. The CDR3 consists of 14 residues. CDR1 is SNHLY and CDR2 is FYNNEI in the germline V gene. CDR3 region: CASSGNRRNEKLFF. As DNA, the CDR3 is TGTGCCAGCAGTGGAAATCGCAGGAACGAAAAACTGTTTTTT.

The V and J genes are TRBV19 and TRBJ2-2, with no clear D. The CDR3 spans 16 residues. In germline, CDR1 is LNHDA, CDR2 SQIVND (reference sequence). The ends were cut back, 2 bases at V and 2 bases at J, with 12 bases in the middle. The CDR3 here is CASSISNRYNTGELFF. CDR3 bases: TGTGCCAGTAGTATATCTAACAGATATAACACCGGGGAGCTGTTTTTT. The whole variable domain, remainder taken from reference TRBV19 and TRBJ2-2, is DGGITQSPKYLFRKEGQNVTLSCEQNLNHDAMYWYRQDPGQGLRLIYYSQIVNDFQKGDIAEGYSVSREKKESFPLTVTSAQKNPTAFYLCASSISNRYNTGELFFGEGSRLTVL.

This chain uses TRBV6-5 with TRBJ1-5; 12 bases fit TRBD1. The germline gives CDR1 MNHEY, CDR2 SVGAGI. V shed 8 bases and J 4 bases; nucleotides not matched to a gene: 3. The CDR3 covers 14 residues. The chain's CDR3 is CASGDRGLNQPQHF. The DNA of the CDR3 is TGTGCCAGCGGGGACAGGGGGCTAAATCAGCCCCAGCATTTT.

The rearrangement joins TRBV30 to TRBJ2-7; D is perhaps TRBD1 (6 bases). CDR3 size: 16 residues. The V and J ends lost 4 bases and 2 bases respectively, with 21 bases between them. Germline CDR1 and CDR2: GTSNPN and SVGIG (reference sequence). The CDR3 spells CAWTPRPRTDPYEQYF. Here the CDR3 DNA reads TGTGCCTGGACTCCACGGCCCCGGACAGATCCCTACGAGCAGTACTTC.

Concerning this clone itself: At one end the junction does not follow the germline gene, possibly because of a read error. V is TRBV6-4 and J is TRBJ2-5; 11 nucleotides match TRBD2. CDR1 MRHNA and CDR2 SNTAGT come from the germline V gene. The CDR3 sequence is 15 residues long. CDR3 in DNA: TGTGCCAGCAGAGACTGGACTAGCGGGCAAGAGACCCAGTACTTC. Translating gives CASRDWTSGQETQYF.

This rearrangement joins TRBV4-3 to TRBJ2-1; D might be TRBD1 (5 bases). The V and J ends lost 3 bases and 4 bases respectively, with 10 bases between them. CDR3 length: 14 amino acids. Germline V gene sequence: CDR1 LGHNA, CDR2 YSLEER. CDR3 nucleotides: TGCGCCAGCAGCCAGAGACAGACGTACAATGAGCAGTTCTTC. The encoded protein is CASSQRQTYNEQFF.

This clone occurred once. This rearrangement joins TRBV18 to TRBJ2-5; D may be TRBD2 (5 bases). Germline CDR1 reads KGHSH; CDR2 reads LQKENI. Trimming left V 0 bases short and J 2 bases short, with 10 bases between. The CDR3 length is 15 residues. The CDR3: CASSPPDRGQETQYF. CDR3 nucleotide sequence: TGTGCCAGCTCACCACCCGACCGGGGACAAGAGACCCAGTACTTC. The full variable domain, in which reference TRBV18 and TRBJ2-5 provide the parts outside the CDR3, is NAGVMQNPRHLVRRRGQEARLRCSPMKGHSHVYWYRQLPEEGLKFMVYLQKENIIDESGMPKERFSAEFPKEGPSILRIQQVVRGDSAAYFCASSPPDRGQETQYFGPGTRLLVL.

The chain uses TRBV7-9 and TRBJ2-1, with 10 bases lining up with TRBD2. From germline, CDR1 is SEHNR and CDR2 FQNEAQ (reference sequence). Trimming took 6 bases from V and 1 from J; bases not matched to a gene: 15. This CDR3 is 19 amino acids long. The CDR3 loop is CASRKGVGTSVLSYNEQFF. In DNA, the CDR3 is TGTGCCAGCAGGAAAGGTGTGGGGACTAGCGTCTTGTCCTACAATGAGCAGTTCTTC.

Regarding this clone: A junction end diverges from the germline sequence, so it may reflect a read error. The chain's CDR3 is CASNLSGRRVTQYF. The CDR3, as DNA: TGTGCCAGCAATTTATCGGGGAGGAGGGTGACCCAGTACTTC. V is TRBV27 and J is TRBJ2-5; perhaps TRBD2 as D (6 bases). The CDR3 spans 14 residues. Germline V gives CDR1 MNHEY, CDR2 SMNVEV (reference sequence).

The table lists this clone with a count of one. The rearrangement joins TRBV7-6 to TRBJ1-4; weak D call: TRBD1 (5 bases). Trimming left V 2 bases short and J 8 bases short, with 15 bases between. Germline lookup yields CDR1 SGHVS and CDR2 FNYEAQ. CDR3 length: 15 amino acids. DNA of the CDR3: TGTGCCAGCAGCTTAAGCGGGGGACGTCGCGAAAAACTGTTTTTT. This gives the protein CASSLSGGRREKLFF.

The genes are TRBV7-9 and TRBJ2-5; 7 bases match TRBD1. Trimming at V came to 5 bases and at J to 3 bases, leaving 15 bases not matched to a gene. From germline, CDR1 is SEHNR and CDR2 FQNEAQ (reference sequence). The CDR3 loop spans 17 amino acids. CDR3 in DNA: TGTGCCAGCAGCCCGAGACCAACAGGGGTATGGGAAGAGACCCAGTACTTC. Translated: CASSPRPTGVWEETQYF.

CDR3 in DNA: TGTGCCAGCGTCAAATCAGGGGGATCCTACGAGCAGTACTTC. Protein product: CASVKSGGSYEQYF. The genes are TRBV2 and TRBJ2-7, with TRBD1 identical over 7 bases. V was clipped by 8 bases and J by 1 base; unmatched bases: 8. This CDR3 is built from 14 residues. Germline loops: CDR1 SNHLY, CDR2 FYNNEI.

The chain couples TRBV4-1 to TRBJ2-7, with D unresolved. V was shortened by 1 base and J by 9 bases, with 13 bases between the two germline ends. This CDR3 is built from 13 residues. The germline V gene has CDR1 MGHRA and CDR2 YSYEKL. CDR3 sequence reads: CASSQGTLGSQYF. The CDR3, as DNA: TGCGCCAGCAGCCAAGGAACGTTGGGCTCGCAGTACTTC.

V gene TRBV11-2 combines with J gene TRBJ2-6; the match to TRBD1 covers 7 bases. The ends lost 5 bases at V and 1 base at J; junction bases unmatched: 8. The CDR3 runs to 17 residues. CDR1 is SGHAT, CDR2 FQNNGV, per germline. The CDR3 DNA follows: TGTGCCAGCAGCCTTACAGGGGTTGGGTCTGGGGCCAACGTCCTGACTTTC. Protein product: CASSLTGVGSGANVLTF.

The chain employs TRBV4-3 and TRBJ2-7; D may be TRBD2 (5 bases). This CDR3 has 14 residues. CDR1 is LGHNA and CDR2 is YSLEER in the germline V gene. Trimming took 4 bases from V and 5 from J, leaving 15 bases between them. The CDR3, as DNA: TGCGCCAGCAGCCCCACGGCGAGGGTTCACGAGCAGTACTTC. Amino acid sequence: CASSPTARVHEQYF.

The gene calls are TRBV12-2 and TRBJ2-1; TRBD2 reflects the table's D call only, with no check against the DNA. TRBV12-2 is a listed pseudogene. The CDR3 consists of 17 residues. CDR3 amino acids: CASRREAAKRSYNEQFF. Here the CDR3 DNA reads TGTGCAAGTCGCAGAGAGGCAGCTAAACGGTCCTACAATGAGCAGTTCTTC.